The sequence of this T cell receptor (beta chain) was determined in a study of T-cell reconstitution after alpha-beta-depleted transplantation in children. Germline trimming cut 3 bases from V and 5 bases from J; bases unmatched to any gene: 11. The CDR3 covers 17 residues. Germline-derived CDR1 and CDR2 are SGHRS and YFSETQ. As for this clonotype: The antigen remains undetermined.

Overall study findings and caveats: Reportedly, only several hundred clones from non-depleted graft cells drove alpha-beta T-cell counts at about two months. Day-60 TCRbeta diversity that was high in some patients was derived from surviving recipient T cells and thymic progenitors.

It was with unique molecular identifiers that the TCRbeta library was prepared. TCRdb itself ran the PCR reads through MiXCR, one entry per CDR3 protein. The sample lists approximately 430,000 distinct CDR3 sequences; about 17% were seen once. The clonotype was recovered from a boy under two years old who had a stem cell transplant for Wiskott-Aldrich syndrome, so the T cells may come from the graft donor. Material: PBMCs, mostly from graft donor cells, obtained 360 days after TCRalphabeta/CD19-depleted stem cell transplant. The rearrangement uses TRBV5-1 and TRBJ2-3; 11 nucleotides line up with TRBD2. Written as DNA, the CDR3 is TGCGCCAGCAGCTCAACAATAGCGGGAGGGCCAAGAGATACGCAGTATTTT. It encodes CASSSTIAGGPRDTQYF.